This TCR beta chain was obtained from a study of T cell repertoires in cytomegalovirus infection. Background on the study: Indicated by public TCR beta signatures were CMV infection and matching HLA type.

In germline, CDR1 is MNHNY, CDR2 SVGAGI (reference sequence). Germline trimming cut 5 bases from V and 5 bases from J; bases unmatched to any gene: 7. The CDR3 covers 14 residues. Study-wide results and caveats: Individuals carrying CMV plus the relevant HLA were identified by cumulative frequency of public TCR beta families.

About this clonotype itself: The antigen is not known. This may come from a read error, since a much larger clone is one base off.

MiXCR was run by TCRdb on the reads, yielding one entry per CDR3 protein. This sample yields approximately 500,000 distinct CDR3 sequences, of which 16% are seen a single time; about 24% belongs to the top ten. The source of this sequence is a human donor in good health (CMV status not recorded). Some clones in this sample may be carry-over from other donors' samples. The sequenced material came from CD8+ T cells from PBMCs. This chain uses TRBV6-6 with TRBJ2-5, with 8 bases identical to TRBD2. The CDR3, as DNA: TGTGCCAGCAGTCCCGGGGGGGCCTGGGAGACCCAGTACTTC. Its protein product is CASSPGGAWETQYF.